These 24 T cell receptor beta chains originate from one sample sequenced in a study of shared clonotypes between healthy human individuals. Produced via immunoSEQ multiplex PCR; TCRdb's table is partial and in-frame only. The sample has millions of clones; about 95% are singletons. The naive CD8 population came from CD45RO-negative cells selected for CCR7, without terminally differentiated effector memory CD45RA+ cells. Specimen: naive CD8+ T cells sorted from blood. These TCRs come from a man between 18 and 35 years old in good health.

This chain joins TRBV4-3 and TRBJ2-1; tentatively, D is TRBD2 (6 bases). This CDR3 is 16 amino acids long. CDR1 is LGHNA and CDR2 is YSLEER in the germline V gene. V lost 0 bases, J lost 8 bases, and 17 bases lay in between. The CDR3 loop is CASSQDRAGIADEQFF. Written as DNA, the CDR3 is TGCGCCAGCAGCCAAGATCGGGCGGGAATAGCCGATGAGCAGTTCTTC.

The chain carries TRBV4-1 and TRBJ1-5, with D possibly matching TRBD1 (6 bases). V was shortened by 4 bases and J by 4 bases, with 14 bases between the two germline ends. The CDR3 length is 15 residues. Germline CDR1 and CDR2: MGHRA and YSYEKL. The CDR3 region has the DNA TGCGCCAGCAGCCCTACCGAGGGGGGAAATCAGCCCCAGCATTTT. Amino acid sequence: CASSPTEGGNQPQHF.

CDR3 DNA: TGCGCCAGCAGCCAAGCACGGCTGGGGGAAAATGAGCAGTTCTTC. Protein product: CASSQARLGENEQFF. V gene TRBV4-3 combines with J gene TRBJ2-1, with D perhaps assigned TRBD1 or TRBD2 (5 bases each). The CDR3 contains 15 residues. The germline V gene encodes CDR1 LGHNA and CDR2 YSLEER. V dropped 1 base and J dropped 7 bases, with 14 bases sitting between them.

DNA of the CDR3: TGTGCCAGCAGCCCAGCGGCGGATAGCTCCTACGAGCAGTACTTC. Translation: CASSPAADSSYEQYF. The chain combines TRBV9 with TRBJ2-7; D perhaps matches TRBD2 (5 bases). The CDR3 loop spans 15 amino acids. Germline lookup yields CDR1 SGDLS and CDR2 YYNGEE. The germline V and J ends were trimmed by 4 bases and 0 bases, with 14 bases remaining between them.

The chain links TRBV28 to TRBJ1-1, with TRBD1 as a possible D gene (6 bases). Germline-derived CDR1 and CDR2 are MDHEN and SYDVKM. The CDR3 sequence is 14 residues long. Trimming took 6 bases from V and 1 from J, leaving 12 bases between them. CDR3 region: CASSPDRRNTEAFF. CDR3 nucleotide sequence: TGTGCCAGCAGCCCTGACAGGCGGAACACTGAAGCTTTCTTT.

The chain uses TRBV14 and TRBJ2-7, with D hard to call. V dropped 1 base and J dropped 7 bases, with 17 bases sitting between them. Germline-derived CDR1 and CDR2 are SGHDN and FVKESK. This CDR3 spans 15 amino acids. The CDR3 DNA is TGTGCCAGCAGCCAAGCTGGAGAGGCCCTCTGGGAGCAGTACTTC. Its protein is CASSQAGEALWEQYF.

The chain couples TRBV28 to TRBJ1-3; no definite D call. This CDR3 comprises 18 residues. V lost 4 bases, J lost 0 bases, and 19 bases lay in between. Germline V gene data show CDR1 as MDHEN and CDR2 as SYDVKM. The CDR3 sequence is CASSSLPGFAFSGNTIYF. CDR3 in DNA: TGTGCCAGCAGTTCCCTACCTGGGTTTGCATTCTCTGGAAACACCATATATTTT.

As for this clone: This may stem from a read error, because a much larger clone lies one nucleotide away. The V gene is TRBV2, the J gene TRBJ1-1; D uncertain. V was shortened by 6 bases and J by 1 base, with 9 bases between the two germline ends. The CDR3 loop spans 13 amino acids. Germline V gives CDR1 SNHLY, CDR2 FYNNEI. CDR3 in amino acids: CASSLAENTEAFF. CDR3 coding DNA: TGTGCCAGCAGCCTGGCAGAGAACACTGAAGCTTTCTTT.

The V and J genes are TRBV7-8 and TRBJ1-5; D unresolved. V was clipped by 3 bases and J by 3 bases, with 6 bases between them. Per germline, CDR1 SGHVS and CDR2 FQNEAQ. The CDR3 length is 13 residues. CDR3 residues: CASSLWINQPQHF. CDR3 bases: TGTGCCAGCAGCTTGTGGATCAATCAGCCCCAGCATTTT. Based on the CDR3 plus reference TRBV7-8 and TRBJ1-5, the full variable domain is GAGVSQSPRYKVAKRGQDVALRCDPISGHVSLFWYQQALGQGPEFLTYFQNEAQLDKSGLPSDRFFAERPEGSVSTLKIQRTQQEDSAVYLCASSLWINQPQHFGDGTRLSIL.

For this clone: Other DNA sequences from this sample encode an identical CDR3 as well. The rearrangement uses TRBV4-3 and TRBJ2-7; the match to TRBD2 covers 10 bases. This CDR3 comprises 15 residues. The germline V gene encodes CDR1 LGHNA and CDR2 YSLEER. The ends lost 1 base at V and 3 bases at J; junction bases unmatched: 3. The CDR3 sequence is CASSQVLAGDYEQYF. The DNA of the CDR3 is TGCGCCAGCAGCCAAGTCCTAGCGGGGGACTACGAGCAGTACTTC.

The chain carries TRBV6-5 and TRBJ1-2; a possible D gene is TRBD1 (5 bases). The germline V gene has CDR1 MNHEY and CDR2 SVGAGI. The CDR3 consists of 11 residues. V lost 6 bases and J lost 6, with 8 bases in between. Here the CDR3 reads CASRTGHGYTF. CDR3 DNA sequence: TGTGCCAGCAGAACGGGACATGGCTACACCTTC.

The V call is TRBV6-6, the J call TRBJ1-1; unclear D gene. The CDR3 is 13 residues long. V was shortened by 2 bases and J by 3 bases, with 7 bases between the two germline ends. CDR1 is MNHNY and CDR2 is SVGAGI in the germline V gene (reference sequence). The CDR3 spells CASSYTHDTEAFF. For the CDR3, the DNA is TGTGCCAGCAGTTACACCCACGACACTGAAGCTTTCTTT.

V gene TRBV6-6 combines with J gene TRBJ2-7; D is perhaps TRBD1 (6 bases). V dropped 10 bases and J dropped 3 bases, with 13 bases sitting between them. This CDR3 is built from 12 residues. CDR1 and CDR2 from the germline V gene are MNHNY and SVGAGI (reference sequence). The CDR3 is CATIGQRYEQYF. CDR3 sequence (DNA): TGTGCCACAATTGGACAGCGCTACGAGCAGTACTTC.

The rearrangement joins TRBV6-1 to TRBJ2-1; D uncertain. The CDR3 is 12 residues long. The germline V gene has CDR1 MNHNS and CDR2 SASEGT. V was clipped by 2 bases and J by 7 bases, with 6 bases between them. The CDR3: CASSEIRNEQFF. CDR3 sequence (DNA): TGTGCCAGCAGTGAAATAAGAAATGAGCAGTTCTTC.

The CDR3 region is CASSQVGTGFSEQYF. Written as DNA, the CDR3 is TGCGCCAGCAGCCAAGTCGGAACAGGATTTAGTGAGCAGTACTTC. The V and J genes are TRBV4-3 and TRBJ2-7; TRBD1 might be the D (5 bases). Trimming removed 1 base from V and 7 bases from J, with 17 bases in between. Per germline, CDR1 LGHNA and CDR2 YSLEER. The CDR3 runs to 15 residues.

J is TRBJ2-1 and V is TRBV6-5, with D possibly TRBD2 on 5 matching bases. Trimming pared 2 bases from V and 4 bases from J, leaving 12 bases between. There are 15 residues in the CDR3. Germline loops: CDR1 MNHEY, CDR2 SVGAGI. CDR3 DNA sequence: TGTGCCAGCAGTTACGCTCCCTGGGAGTACAATGAGCAGTTCTTC. Protein product: CASSYAPWEYNEQFF.

This chain connects TRBV5-1 to TRBJ2-3; 16 bases agree with TRBD2. V lost 4 bases, J lost 1 base, and 3 bases stayed unmatched. This CDR3 is built from 17 residues. The V gene's germline CDR1 is SGHRS and CDR2 YFSETQ. The CDR3 DNA reads TGCGCCAGCAGCGGCGGGACTAGCGGGAGGGGCACAGATACGCAGTATTTT. Translating it yields CASSGGTSGRGTDTQYF.

The chain combines TRBV4-1 with TRBJ2-2; 7 bases agree with TRBD1. With V trimmed by 3 bases and J by 1 base, 8 bases remained unmatched. CDR1 MGHRA and CDR2 YSYEKL come from the germline V gene. The CDR3 is 17 residues long. The CDR3 spells CASSHPVGQKNTGELFF. CDR3 bases: TGCGCCAGCAGCCACCCCGTGGGACAGAAGAACACCGGGGAGCTGTTTTTT.

This chain connects TRBV5-6 to TRBJ2-1; D tentatively reads TRBD1 or TRBD2 (6 bases each). CDR1 is SGHDT and CDR2 is YYEEEE in the germline V gene. The CDR3 extends over 16 amino acids. Trimming shortened V by 1 base and J by 8 bases, and 19 bases separated the two germline ends. CDR3 residues: CASSLSLGGRVHEQFF. CDR3 coding DNA: TGTGCCAGCAGCTTGTCCCTTGGGGGGCGCGTCCATGAGCAGTTCTTC. The full variable domain, in which reference TRBV5-6 and TRBJ2-1 provide the parts outside the CDR3, is DAGVTQSPTHLIKTRGQQVTLRCSPKSGHDTVSWYQQALGQGPQFIFQYYEEEERQRGNFPDRFSGHQFPNYSSELNVNALLLGDSALYLCASSLSLGGRVHEQFFGPGTRLTVL.

The genes are TRBV5-4 and TRBJ1-2; no definite D call. Germline V gene lookup returns CDR1 SGHNT and CDR2 YYREEE (reference sequence). Trimming pared 2 bases from V and 3 bases from J, leaving 14 bases between. CDR3 length: 15 amino acids. The CDR3: CASSFPTKGYYGYTF. The DNA for the CDR3 is TGTGCCAGCAGCTTCCCTACTAAGGGATACTATGGCTACACCTTC.

This chain connects TRBV4-1 to TRBJ2-7; D assignment may be TRBD1 or TRBD2 (5 bases each). The germline gives CDR1 MGHRA, CDR2 YSYEKL. The CDR3 is 17 residues long. The V end was cut by 3 bases, the J end by 5 bases, with 23 bases between. The CDR3 DNA reads TGCGCCAGCAGCCAGGCTACCGGGGACCTGAGTGTCAACGAGCAGTACTTC. It translates to CASSQATGDLSVNEQYF.

The chain uses TRBV9 and TRBJ2-3; 12 bases fit TRBD2. V shed 4 bases and J 6 bases; nucleotides not matched to a gene: 9. The CDR3 covers 16 residues. Looked up from germline, CDR1 is SGDLS and CDR2 is YYNGEE. This CDR3 is CASSLDWTSGTDTQYF. The CDR3 coding sequence is TGTGCCAGCAGCCTCGACTGGACTAGCGGGACCGATACGCAGTATTTT.

As for this clone: In the same sample, other DNA sequences code for this CDR3. This sequence joins TRBV7-9 and TRBJ1-5; TRBD1 matches 7 bases. The CDR3 has 15 residues. CDR1 and CDR2 from the germline V gene are SEHNR and FQNEAQ (reference sequence). Trimming took 1 base from V and 0 from J; bases not matched to a gene: 0. The CDR3 nucleotides are TGTGCCAGCAGCTTAGGACAGGGTAGCAATCAGCCCCAGCATTTT. This sequence encodes CASSLGQGSNQPQHF.

This sequence joins TRBV20-1 and TRBJ2-1, with no clear D. The CDR3 spans 10 residues. The V and J ends lost 7 bases and 7 bases respectively, with 8 bases between them. Germline V gene lookup returns CDR1 DFQATT and CDR2 SNEGSKA (reference sequence). DNA of the CDR3: TGCAGTGACGGCCTAAATGAGCAGTTCTTC. Its translation is CSDGLNEQFF.